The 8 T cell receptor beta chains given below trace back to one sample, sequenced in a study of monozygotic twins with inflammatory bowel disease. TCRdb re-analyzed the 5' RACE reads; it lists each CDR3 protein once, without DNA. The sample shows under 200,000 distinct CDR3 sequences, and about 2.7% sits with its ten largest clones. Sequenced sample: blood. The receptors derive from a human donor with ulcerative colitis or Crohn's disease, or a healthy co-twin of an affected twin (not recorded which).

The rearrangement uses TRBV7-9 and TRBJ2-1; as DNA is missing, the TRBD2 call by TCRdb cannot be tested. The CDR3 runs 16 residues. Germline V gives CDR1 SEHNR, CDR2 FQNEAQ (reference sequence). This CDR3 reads CASRQLAGGVGNEQFF.

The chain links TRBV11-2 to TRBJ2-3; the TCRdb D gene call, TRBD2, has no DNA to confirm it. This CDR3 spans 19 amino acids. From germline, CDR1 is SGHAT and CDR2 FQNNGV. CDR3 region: CASSLPPRFQGHITDTQYF.

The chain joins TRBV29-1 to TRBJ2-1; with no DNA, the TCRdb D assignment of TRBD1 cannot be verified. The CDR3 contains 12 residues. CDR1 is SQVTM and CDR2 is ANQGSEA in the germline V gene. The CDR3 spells CSVEPGAGEQFF.

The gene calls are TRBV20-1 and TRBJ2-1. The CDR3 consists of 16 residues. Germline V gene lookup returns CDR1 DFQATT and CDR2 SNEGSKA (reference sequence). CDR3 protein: CSARDRNISSYNEQFF.

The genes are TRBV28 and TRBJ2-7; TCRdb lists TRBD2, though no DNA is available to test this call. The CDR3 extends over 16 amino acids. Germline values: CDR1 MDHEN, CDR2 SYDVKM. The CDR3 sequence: CASSLEGSGSFDEQYF.

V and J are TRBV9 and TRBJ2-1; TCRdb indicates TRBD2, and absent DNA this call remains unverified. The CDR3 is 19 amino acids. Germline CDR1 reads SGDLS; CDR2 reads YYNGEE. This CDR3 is CASSGDGTSGRKSVNEQFF.

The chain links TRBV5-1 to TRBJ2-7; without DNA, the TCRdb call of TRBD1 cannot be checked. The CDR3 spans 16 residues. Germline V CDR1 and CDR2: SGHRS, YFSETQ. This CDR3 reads CASSPRPDRETYEQYF. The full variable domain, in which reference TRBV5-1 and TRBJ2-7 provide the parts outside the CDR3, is KAGVTQTPRYLIKTRGQQVTLSCSPISGHRSVSWYQQTPGQGLQFLFEYFSETQRNKGNFPGRFSGRQFSNSRSEMNVSTLELGDSALYLCASSPRPDRETYEQYFGPGTRLTVT.

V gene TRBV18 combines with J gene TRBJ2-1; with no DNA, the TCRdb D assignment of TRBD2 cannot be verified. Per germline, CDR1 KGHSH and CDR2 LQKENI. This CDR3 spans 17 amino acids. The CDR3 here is CASSFDLAGGSYNEQFF.